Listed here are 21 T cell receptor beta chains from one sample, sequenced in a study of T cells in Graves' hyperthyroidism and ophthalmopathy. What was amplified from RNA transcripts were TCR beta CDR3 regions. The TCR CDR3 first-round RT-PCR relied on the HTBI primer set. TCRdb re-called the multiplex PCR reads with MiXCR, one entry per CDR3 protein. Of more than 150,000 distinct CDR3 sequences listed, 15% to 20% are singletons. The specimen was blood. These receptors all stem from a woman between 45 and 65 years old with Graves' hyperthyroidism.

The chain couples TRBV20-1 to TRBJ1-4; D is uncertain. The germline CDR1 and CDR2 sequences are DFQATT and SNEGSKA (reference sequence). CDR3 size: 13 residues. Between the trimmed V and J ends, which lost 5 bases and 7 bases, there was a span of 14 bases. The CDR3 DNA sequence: TGCAGTGCTTTTCCGGAGGGAGCTGAAAAACTGTTTTTT. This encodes CSAFPEGAEKLFF.

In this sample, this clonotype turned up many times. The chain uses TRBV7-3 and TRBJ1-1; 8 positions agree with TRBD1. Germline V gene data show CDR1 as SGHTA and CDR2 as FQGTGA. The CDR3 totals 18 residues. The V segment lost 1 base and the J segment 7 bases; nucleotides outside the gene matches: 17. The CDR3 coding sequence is TGTGCCAGCAGCTTAAGGTCCCCTACCGGGACAGGCGGCTTTGAAGCTTTCTTT. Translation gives CASSLRSPTGTGGFEAFF.

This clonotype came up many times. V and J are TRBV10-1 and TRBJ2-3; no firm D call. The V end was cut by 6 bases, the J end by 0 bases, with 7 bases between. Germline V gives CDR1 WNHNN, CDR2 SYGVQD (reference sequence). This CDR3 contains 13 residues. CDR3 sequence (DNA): TGCGCCAGCAGGGGTCATAGCACAGATACGCAGTATTTT. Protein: CASRGHSTDTQYF.

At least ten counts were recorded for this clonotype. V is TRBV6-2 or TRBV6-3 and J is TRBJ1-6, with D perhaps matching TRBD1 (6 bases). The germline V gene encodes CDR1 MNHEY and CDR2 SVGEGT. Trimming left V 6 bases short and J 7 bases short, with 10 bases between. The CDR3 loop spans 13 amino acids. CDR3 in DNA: TGTGCCAGCAGGGACAGCGCGAATTCACCCCTCCACTTT. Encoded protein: CASRDSANSPLHF.

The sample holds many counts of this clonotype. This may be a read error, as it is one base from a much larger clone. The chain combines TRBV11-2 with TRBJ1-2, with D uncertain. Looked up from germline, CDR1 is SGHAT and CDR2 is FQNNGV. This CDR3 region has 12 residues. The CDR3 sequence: CVSSSSSYGYTF. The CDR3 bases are TGTGTCAGCAGCTCGTCGAGTTACGGCTACACCTTC.

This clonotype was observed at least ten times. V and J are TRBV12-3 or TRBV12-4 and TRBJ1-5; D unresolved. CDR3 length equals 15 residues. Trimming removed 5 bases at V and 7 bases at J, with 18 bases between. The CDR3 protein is CASSPSGWVDQPQHF. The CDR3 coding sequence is TGTGCCAGCAGTCCGTCGGGGTGGGTAGACCAGCCCCAGCATTTT.

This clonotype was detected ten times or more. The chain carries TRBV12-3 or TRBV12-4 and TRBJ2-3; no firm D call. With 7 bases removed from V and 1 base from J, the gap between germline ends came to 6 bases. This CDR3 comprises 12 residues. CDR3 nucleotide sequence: TGTGCCAGCAAACCAGGCACAGATACGCAGTATTTT. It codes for CASKPGTDTQYF.

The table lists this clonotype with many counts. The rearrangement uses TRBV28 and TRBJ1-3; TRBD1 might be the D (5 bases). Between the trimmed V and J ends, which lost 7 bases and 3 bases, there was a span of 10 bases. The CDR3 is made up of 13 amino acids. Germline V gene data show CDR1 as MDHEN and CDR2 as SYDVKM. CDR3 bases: TGTGCCAGCATGAGGGGTTATGGAAACACCATATATTTT. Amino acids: CASMRGYGNTIYF.

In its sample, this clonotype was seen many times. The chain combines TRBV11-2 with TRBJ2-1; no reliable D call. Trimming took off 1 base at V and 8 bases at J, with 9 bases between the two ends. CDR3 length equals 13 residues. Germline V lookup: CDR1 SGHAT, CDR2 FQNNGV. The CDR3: CASSLGAWYEQFF. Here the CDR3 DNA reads TGTGCCAGCAGCTTAGGTGCTTGGTATGAGCAGTTCTTC.

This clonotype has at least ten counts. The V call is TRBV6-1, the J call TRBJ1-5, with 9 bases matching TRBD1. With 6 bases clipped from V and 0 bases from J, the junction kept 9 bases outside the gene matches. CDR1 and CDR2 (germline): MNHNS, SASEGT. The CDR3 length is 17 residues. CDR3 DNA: TGTGCCAGCAGCATGGGACAGGGCAGATATAGCAATCAGCCCCAGCATTTT. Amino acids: CASSMGQGRYSNQPQHF.

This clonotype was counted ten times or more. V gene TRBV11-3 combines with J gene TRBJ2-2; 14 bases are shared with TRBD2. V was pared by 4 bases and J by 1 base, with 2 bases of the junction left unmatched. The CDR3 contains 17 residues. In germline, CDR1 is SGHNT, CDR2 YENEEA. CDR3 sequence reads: CASSSGLAGVNTGELFF. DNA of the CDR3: TGTGCCAGCAGCTCGGGACTAGCGGGGGTGAACACCGGGGAGCTGTTTTTT.

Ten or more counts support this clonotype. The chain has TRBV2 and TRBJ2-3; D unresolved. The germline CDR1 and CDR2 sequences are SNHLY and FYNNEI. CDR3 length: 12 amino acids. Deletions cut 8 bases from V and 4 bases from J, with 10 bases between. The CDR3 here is CASLMPPDTQYF. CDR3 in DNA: TGTGCCAGCCTTATGCCCCCAGATACGCAGTATTTT.

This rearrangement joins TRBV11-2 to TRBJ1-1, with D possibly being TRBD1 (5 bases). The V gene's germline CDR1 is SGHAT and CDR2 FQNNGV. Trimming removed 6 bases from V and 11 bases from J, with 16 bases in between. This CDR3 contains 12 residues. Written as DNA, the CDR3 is TGTGCCAGCAGTGAAGATCCGGAGGGGGCTTTCTTT. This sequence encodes CASSEDPEGAFF. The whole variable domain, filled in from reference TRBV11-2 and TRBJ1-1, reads EAGVAQSPRYKIIEKRQSVAFWCNPISGHATLYWYQQILGQGPKLLIQFQNNGVVDDSQLPKDRFSAERLKGVDSTLKIQPAKLEDSAVYLCASSEDPEGAFFGQGTRLTVV.

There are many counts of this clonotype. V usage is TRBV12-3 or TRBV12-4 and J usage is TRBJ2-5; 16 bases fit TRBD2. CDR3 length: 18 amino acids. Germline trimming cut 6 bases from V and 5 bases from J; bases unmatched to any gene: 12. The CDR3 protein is CASSLTGTSGGAKETQYF. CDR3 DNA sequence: TGTGCCAGCAGCCTAACCGGGACTAGCGGGGGGGCCAAGGAGACCCAGTACTTC.

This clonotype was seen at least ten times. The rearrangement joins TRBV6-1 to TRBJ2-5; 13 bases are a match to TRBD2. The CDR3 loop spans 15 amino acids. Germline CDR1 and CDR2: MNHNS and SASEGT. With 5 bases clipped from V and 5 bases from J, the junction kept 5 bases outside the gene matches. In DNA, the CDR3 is TGTGCCAGCAGTTCCGGGACTAGCGGGGAGGAGACCCAGTACTTC. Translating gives CASSSGTSGEETQYF.

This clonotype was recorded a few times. DNA of the CDR3: TGCGCCAGCAGCCAAGATGGCTCGGGAGCAACTAATGAAAAACTGTTTTTT. Its translation: CASSQDGSGATNEKLFF. The chain has TRBV4-3 and TRBJ1-4, with D uncertain. Per the germline V gene, CDR1 is LGHNA and CDR2 is YSLEER. With 0 bases removed from V and 0 bases from J, the gap between germline ends came to 11 bases. The CDR3 is 17 residues long.

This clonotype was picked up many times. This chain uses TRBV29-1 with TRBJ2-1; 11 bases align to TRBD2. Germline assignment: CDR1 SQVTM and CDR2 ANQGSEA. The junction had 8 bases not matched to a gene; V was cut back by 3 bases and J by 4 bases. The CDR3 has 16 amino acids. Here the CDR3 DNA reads TGCAGCGTTGACGGGCTAGCGGGGGGACGTTACAATGAGCAGTTCTTC. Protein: CSVDGLAGGRYNEQFF.

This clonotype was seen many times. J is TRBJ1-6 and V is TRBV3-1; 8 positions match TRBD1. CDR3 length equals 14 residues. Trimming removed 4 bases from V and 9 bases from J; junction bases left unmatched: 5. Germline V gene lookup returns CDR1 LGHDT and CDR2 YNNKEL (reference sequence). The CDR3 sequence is CASSPTGVTSPLHF. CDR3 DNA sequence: TGTGCCAGCAGCCCGACAGGGGTTACTTCACCCCTCCACTTT.

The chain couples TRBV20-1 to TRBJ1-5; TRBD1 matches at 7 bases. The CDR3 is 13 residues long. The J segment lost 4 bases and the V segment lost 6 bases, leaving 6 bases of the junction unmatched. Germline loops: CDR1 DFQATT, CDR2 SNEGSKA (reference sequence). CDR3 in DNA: TGCAGTGCCACAGGGGTCGGGAATCAGCCCCAGCATTTT. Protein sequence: CSATGVGNQPQHF.

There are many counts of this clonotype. DNA for the CDR3: TGTGCCAGCAGCCCTATATCCCTCATCGGGGGGGTGACTGAAGCTTTCTTT. It encodes CASSPISLIGGVTEAFF. The rearrangement joins TRBV6-2 or TRBV6-3 to TRBJ1-1; perhaps TRBD1 as D (5 bases). The ends were cut back, 6 bases at V and 5 bases at J, with 25 bases in the middle. The V gene's germline CDR1 is MNHEY and CDR2 SVGEGT. The CDR3 is 17 residues long.

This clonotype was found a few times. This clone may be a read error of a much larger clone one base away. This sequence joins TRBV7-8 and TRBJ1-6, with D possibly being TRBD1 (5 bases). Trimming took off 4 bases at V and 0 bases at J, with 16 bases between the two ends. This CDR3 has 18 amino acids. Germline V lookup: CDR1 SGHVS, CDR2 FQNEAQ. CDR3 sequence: CASSSVQRGGSYNSPLHF. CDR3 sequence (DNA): TGTGCCAGCAGCTCAGTCCAAAGGGGAGGCTCCTATAATTCACCCCTCCACTTT.